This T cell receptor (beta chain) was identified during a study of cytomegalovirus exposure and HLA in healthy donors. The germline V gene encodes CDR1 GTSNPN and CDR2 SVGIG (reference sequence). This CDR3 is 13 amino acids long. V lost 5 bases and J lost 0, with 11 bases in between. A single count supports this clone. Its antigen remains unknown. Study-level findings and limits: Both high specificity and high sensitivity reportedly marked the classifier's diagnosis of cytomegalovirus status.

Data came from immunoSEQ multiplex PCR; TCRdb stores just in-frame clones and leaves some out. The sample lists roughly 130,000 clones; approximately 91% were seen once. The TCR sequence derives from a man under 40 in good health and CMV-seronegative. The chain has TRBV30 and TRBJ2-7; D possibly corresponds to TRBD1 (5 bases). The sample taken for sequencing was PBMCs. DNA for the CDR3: TGTGCCTGGGACAGTTTAGGCTCCTACGAGCAGTACTTC. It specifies CAWDSLGSYEQYF.